Shown below are 31 T cell receptor beta chains from a single sample sequenced in a study of Graves' ophthalmopathy and Graves' hyperthyroidism. Amplification of TCR beta CDR3 regions used RNA transcripts. Following a first-round RT-PCR that used HTBI primers, a second-round multiplex PCR was carried out. TCRdb reprocessed the multiplex PCR reads with MiXCR, giving one entry per CDR3 protein. Of 150,000 to 200,000 distinct CDR3 sequences listed, roughly two fifths are singletons. The source material was peripheral blood. The receptors originated from a man aged 25-45 years with Graves' ophthalmopathy.

This clonotype was seen repeatedly, ten times or more. The chain carries TRBV7-9 and TRBJ2-2; no clear D gene. Trimming removed 1 base at V and 7 bases at J, with 7 bases between. Germline-derived CDR1 and CDR2 are SEHNR and FQNEAQ (reference sequence). The CDR3 is 13 residues long. In nucleotides, the CDR3 is TGTGCCAGCAGCTTAGTAATTGGCGGGGAGCTGTTTTTT. This sequence encodes CASSLVIGGELFF. Combining the CDR3 with reference TRBV7-9 and TRBJ2-2 gives the whole variable domain DTGVSQNPRHKITKRGQNVTFRCDPISEHNRLYWYRQTLGQGPEFLTYFQNEAQLEKSRLLSDRFSAERPKGSFSTLEIQRTEQGDSAMYLCASSLVIGGELFFGEGSRLTVL.

V is TRBV6-1 and J is TRBJ1-5, with D unresolved. The V gene's germline CDR1 is MNHNS and CDR2 SASEGT. Trimming shortened V by 3 bases and J by 2 bases, and 8 bases separated the two germline ends. The CDR3 loop spans 14 amino acids. The CDR3 region has the DNA TGTGCCAGCAGTGAGGTGGGTGGCAATCAGCCCCAGCATTTT. Translation: CASSEVGGNQPQHF.

The chain recombines TRBV5-6 with TRBJ2-2; D is uncertain. The CDR3 covers 12 residues. The V gene's germline CDR1 is SGHDT and CDR2 YYEEEE. Trimming cost V 4 bases and J 8 bases, with 9 bases left between them. CDR3 nucleotide sequence: TGTGCCAGCAGCCCGGGCCTAGGGGAGCTGTTTTTT. Translation gives CASSPGLGELFF. Full variable domain (rest looked up from reference TRBV5-6 and TRBJ2-2): DAGVTQSPTHLIKTRGQQVTLRCSPKSGHDTVSWYQQALGQGPQFIFQYYEEEERQRGNFPDRFSGHQFPNYSSELNVNALLLGDSALYLCASSPGLGELFFGEGSRLTVL.

This clonotype was picked up many times. The rearrangement uses TRBV28 and TRBJ1-5, with TRBD1 matching 9 bases. The germline gives CDR1 MDHEN, CDR2 SYDVKM. Trimming cost V 3 bases and J 6 bases; bases outside gene matches: 6. The CDR3 spans 15 residues. The CDR3 reads CASSFPGTGIQPQHF. In DNA, the CDR3 is TGTGCCAGCAGTTTCCCCGGGACAGGGATTCAGCCCCAGCATTTT.

Ten or more counts support this clonotype. The chain couples TRBV6-5 to TRBJ2-7; D is uncertain. Trimming removed 6 bases at V and 1 base at J, with 7 bases between. This CDR3 spans 12 amino acids. Per germline, CDR1 MNHEY and CDR2 SVGAGI. The CDR3 reads CASRGSSYEQYF. The CDR3 DNA is TGTGCCAGCAGGGGGTCGTCCTACGAGCAGTACTTC.

This clonotype was recorded at least ten times. CDR3 DNA: TGTGCCAGCAGTTTGGGTTCACCCCTCCACTTT. Translating it yields CASSLGSPLHF. The rearrangement joins TRBV28 to TRBJ1-6, with unresolved D. The CDR3 contains 11 residues. Deletions cut 3 bases from V and 9 bases from J, with 3 bases between. CDR1 is MDHEN and CDR2 is SYDVKM in the germline V gene. The complete variable domain, with remaining parts taken from reference TRBV28 and TRBJ1-6, reads DVKVTQSSRYLVKRTGEKVFLECVQDMDHENMFWYRQDPGLGLRLIYFSYDVKMKEKGDIPEGYSVSREKKERFSLILESASTNQTSMYLCASSLGSPLHFGNGTRLTVT.

At least ten counts were recorded for this clonotype. The chain is built from TRBV18 and TRBJ1-2; D is undetermined. Trimming took off 1 base at V and 1 base at J, with 7 bases between the two ends. This CDR3 region has 14 residues. Germline CDR1 reads KGHSH; CDR2 reads LQKENI. CDR3 in DNA: TGTGCCAGCTCACCACAGCCAGTTAACTATGGCTACACCTTC. It is translated as CASSPQPVNYGYTF.

This clonotype has ten or more counts. V and J are TRBV7-9 and TRBJ2-2, with 8 bases that match TRBD1. V was pared by 2 bases and J by 4 bases, with 6 bases of the junction left unmatched. The CDR3 is 16 amino acids. CDR1 is SEHNR, CDR2 FQNEAQ, per germline (reference sequence). The CDR3 DNA follows: TGTGCCAGCAGCTTACTAGGACAGGGTGGCACCGGGGAGCTGTTTTTT. This encodes CASSLLGQGGTGELFF.

The V and J genes are TRBV10-1 and TRBJ1-6, with D unresolved. The germline CDR1 and CDR2 sequences are WNHNN and SYGVQD (reference sequence). V was pared by 6 bases and J by 9 bases, with 12 bases between. The CDR3 sequence is 13 residues long. This CDR3 reads CASRGIFGSPLHF. CDR3 nucleotide sequence: TGCGCCAGCAGGGGCATCTTCGGTTCACCCCTCCACTTT.

The chain uses TRBV6-1 and TRBJ1-2, with 7 bases aligning to TRBD1. The CDR3 sequence is 16 residues long. Trimming at V came to 1 base and at J to 3 bases, leaving 8 bases not matched to a gene. Germline V gene lookup returns CDR1 MNHNS and CDR2 SASEGT. CDR3: CASSEDPTGFDYGYTF. In nucleotides, the CDR3 is TGTGCCAGCAGTGAAGATCCGACAGGGTTTGACTATGGCTACACCTTC.

V is TRBV12-3 or TRBV12-4 and J is TRBJ1-1; D remains unclear. Trimming cost V 8 bases and J 1 base, with 11 bases left between them. This CDR3 has 13 residues. This chain's CDR3 is CASGLTENTEAFF. The CDR3 DNA reads TGTGCCAGCGGATTGACGGAGAACACTGAAGCTTTCTTT.

This clonotype was counted ten times or more. The rearrangement links TRBV7-2 to TRBJ1-6; D unclear. Germline values: CDR1 SGHTA, CDR2 FQGNSA. V lost 7 bases and J 0 bases, leaving 13 bases between the germline ends. This CDR3 has 16 residues. This CDR3 reads CASTPGGSSYNSPLHF. Here the CDR3 DNA reads TGTGCCAGCACCCCGGGCGGGAGCTCCTATAATTCACCCCTCCACTTT.

Judged by abundance, this clonotype is medium-sized. The gene calls are TRBV28 and TRBJ2-7; TRBD1 might be the D (5 bases). V lost 7 bases and J 5 bases, leaving 15 bases between the germline ends. Germline V gene data show CDR1 as MDHEN and CDR2 as SYDVKM. The length of the CDR3 is 13 residues. The CDR3 protein is CASTNRGVHEQYF. DNA of the CDR3: TGTGCCAGCACCAATAGGGGTGTGCACGAGCAGTACTTC.

There are many counts of this clonotype. The chain couples TRBV11-3 to TRBJ2-7; a possible D gene is TRBD1 (6 bases). CDR3 length equals 14 residues. From germline, CDR1 is SGHNT and CDR2 YENEEA. The V and J ends lost 0 bases and 4 bases respectively, with 10 bases between them. The CDR3 loop is CASSLETQGYEQYF. The CDR3 DNA is TGTGCCAGCAGCTTAGAAACGCAGGGGTACGAGCAGTACTTC.

This clonotype was seen a few times. A junction boundary mismatches the germline segment, possibly from a read error. The chain links TRBV18 to TRBJ2-7, with 9 nucleotides matching TRBD1. Per the germline V gene, CDR1 is KGHSH and CDR2 is LQKENI. This CDR3 is built from 16 residues. CDR3 nucleotide sequence: TGTGCCAGCTCACCTAATAGTCCCGGGACAGGGTTCGAGAAGTACTTC. This translates into CASSPNSPGTGFEKYF.

The chain couples TRBV12-3 or TRBV12-4 to TRBJ2-5; possible D gene TRBD1, 5 bases. CDR3 length: 15 amino acids. V gave up 6 bases and J gave up 2 bases, with 16 bases separating them. The CDR3 region is CASSSRQKQQETQYF. Written as DNA, the CDR3 is TGTGCCAGCAGCTCAAGACAGAAGCAACAAGAGACCCAGTACTTC.

The genes are TRBV12-3 or TRBV12-4 and TRBJ1-1; D is perhaps TRBD1 (5 bases). The CDR3 covers 11 residues. The V and J ends lost 6 bases and 7 bases respectively, with 9 bases between them. DNA for the CDR3: TGTGCCAGCAGGATTCAGGGTGAAGCTTTCTTT. The encoded protein is CASRIQGEAFF.

This clonotype was counted only a few times. The J gene is TRBJ2-7, the V gene TRBV6-5, with TRBD2 matching over 8 bases. The CDR3 runs 14 residues. V was pared by 2 bases and J by 5 bases, with 5 bases of the junction left unmatched. The V gene's germline CDR1 is MNHEY and CDR2 SVGAGI. CDR3 region: CASSYEGTSHEQYF. CDR3 DNA: TGTGCCAGCAGTTACGAAGGGACTAGTCACGAGCAGTACTTC.

V usage is TRBV11-2 and J usage is TRBJ2-5, with D possibly matching TRBD1 (6 bases). The CDR3 contains 15 residues. Looked up from germline, CDR1 is SGHAT and CDR2 is FQNNGV. Trimming removed 5 bases from V and 5 bases from J, with 18 bases in between. The CDR3 DNA reads TGTGCCAGCAGCCCCGCTGGGGGCACAGTGGAGACCCAGTACTTC. It yields the protein CASSPAGGTVETQYF.

V and J are TRBV27 and TRBJ2-5; no reliable D call. The V end was cut by 5 bases, the J end by 5 bases, with 12 bases between. Germline V gives CDR1 MNHEY, CDR2 SMNVEV (reference sequence). The CDR3 consists of 13 residues. The CDR3 region has the DNA TGTGCCAGCAGTGTTTCAATTGGGGAGACCCAGTACTTC. Its protein product is CASSVSIGETQYF.

This clonotype was counted ten times or more. The rearrangement links TRBV30 to TRBJ2-7, with 8 positions matching TRBD1. The CDR3 is 13 residues long. J gave up 5 bases and V 2 bases, and 5 bases lay outside the gene matches. Germline values: CDR1 GTSNPN, CDR2 SVGIG (reference sequence). CDR3 DNA sequence: TGTGCCTGGAGTCGGACAGGGTTGGACGAGCAGTACTTC. This sequence encodes CAWSRTGLDEQYF.

The rearrangement uses TRBV28 and TRBJ1-2, with D possibly matching TRBD1 (5 bases). V lost 7 bases to trimming and J lost 5 bases, with 29 bases between them. This CDR3 has 18 residues. Germline CDR1 is MDHEN and CDR2 is SYDVKM. In nucleotides, the CDR3 is TGTGCCAGCACCAAATCCGGGACGGTGAGGGGTATGGAGTATGGCTACACCTTC. It specifies CASTKSGTVRGMEYGYTF.

This clonotype was picked up many times. The rearrangement joins TRBV6-4 to TRBJ2-6; D gene unclear. Germline V CDR1 and CDR2: MRHNA, SNTAGT. Trimming took off 8 bases at V and 3 bases at J, with 20 bases between the two ends. This CDR3 has 17 residues. In nucleotides, the CDR3 is TGTGCCAGCTCACCGAACCTAGAAGTCTTTGGGGCCAACGTCCTGACTTTC. This gives the protein CASSPNLEVFGANVLTF.

The chain is built from TRBV20-1 and TRBJ1-1, with unresolved D. CDR3 size: 12 residues. The germline CDR1 and CDR2 sequences are DFQATT and SNEGSKA (reference sequence). Trimming cost V 4 bases and J 1 base, with 7 bases left between them. The CDR3 sequence is CSATTENTEAFF. For the CDR3, the DNA is TGCAGTGCTACAACAGAGAACACTGAAGCTTTCTTT.

The chain joins TRBV12-3 or TRBV12-4 to TRBJ2-7; TRBD1 matches at 10 bases. V lost 4 bases, J lost 6 bases, and 9 bases stayed unmatched. The CDR3 runs to 15 residues. The CDR3 DNA reads as TGTGCCAGCAGTTCCTGGGGGACAGGGGATGGCGAGCAGTACTTC. Residues: CASSSWGTGDGEQYF.

The chain joins TRBV6-5 to TRBJ1-2, with TRBD1 matching over 9 bases. Germline CDR1 and CDR2: MNHEY and SVGAGI. Trimming at V came to 5 bases and at J to 0 bases, leaving 4 bases not matched to a gene. The CDR3 has 15 residues. The CDR3 bases are TGTGCCAGCAGTAACGGGACAGGGCCTAACTATGGCTACACCTTC. It specifies CASSNGTGPNYGYTF.

This clonotype was seen at least ten times. The chain couples TRBV6-5 to TRBJ1-2; D is unresolved. The CDR3 length is 14 residues. V was pared by 2 bases and J by 5 bases, with 12 bases between. The V gene's germline CDR1 is MNHEY and CDR2 SVGAGI. CDR3 in DNA: TGTGCCAGCAGTTACGTAGCAGTTAAGTATGGCTACACCTTC. Amino acids: CASSYVAVKYGYTF.

The sample holds many counts of this clonotype. The CDR3 DNA reads as TGTGCCAGCAGTACCCCAGGTAGCGCGAAAAACATTCAGTACTTC. Translated, it gives CASSTPGSAKNIQYF. The V call is TRBV6-1, the J call TRBJ2-4; possibly TRBD2 for D (5 bases). Germline CDR1 MNHNS, CDR2 SASEGT. V shed 5 bases and J shed 4 bases, with 15 bases lying between them. The CDR3 runs 15 residues.

This clonotype has a count of ten or more. The V gene is TRBV28, the J gene TRBJ1-1; perhaps TRBD1 as D (5 bases). Germline values: CDR1 MDHEN, CDR2 SYDVKM. This CDR3 contains 16 residues. V lost 5 bases and J 10 bases, leaving 26 bases between the germline ends. The CDR3 sequence is CASSRLGRGTSVVAFF. CDR3 nucleotides: TGTGCCAGCAGTCGATTGGGAAGGGGAACCTCGGTGGTAGCTTTCTTT.

The chain uses TRBV10-3 and TRBJ1-5, with 8 nucleotides matching TRBD1. The length of the CDR3 is 14 residues. Germline assignment: CDR1 ENHRY and CDR2 SYGVKD. The V and J ends lost 3 bases and 4 bases, in that order; junction bases with no gene match: 2. CDR3 DNA sequence: TGTGCCATCAGTGAACAGGGGGTTAATCAGCCCCAGCATTTT. Protein: CAISEQGVNQPQHF.

There are many counts of this clonotype. V usage is TRBV20-1 and J usage is TRBJ2-7; 13 bases line up with TRBD2. The germline gives CDR1 DFQATT, CDR2 SNEGSKA (reference sequence). V shed 4 bases, J shed 6 bases, and the junction held 6 bases outside the gene matches. The CDR3 extends over 14 amino acids. CDR3 sequence reads: CSAKLAGGTSEQYF. CDR3 coding DNA: TGCAGTGCTAAACTAGCGGGAGGGACTAGCGAGCAGTACTTC.